This passage covers 24 T cell receptor beta chains from one sample sequenced in a study of OX40 agonist ivuxolimab in advanced cancers. Method: immunoSEQ multiplex PCR; TCRdb's copy keeps in-frame clones and lacks some. The table lists about 80,000 clones, 85% to 95% of them singletons. Sample: CD4+ or CD8+ T cells sorted from blood, taken in a trial of the OX40 agonist ivuxolimab. All receptors come from an adult with an advanced solid tumor such as melanoma, head and neck, liver or kidney cancer.

The chain combines TRBV27 with TRBJ2-1; D possibly uses TRBD1 or TRBD2 (6 bases each). Looked up from germline, CDR1 is MNHEY and CDR2 is SMNVEV (reference sequence). The ends were cut back, 8 bases at V and 5 bases at J, with 37 bases in the middle. The CDR3 runs to 21 residues. The CDR3 nucleotides are TGTGCCAGCGGGACACTCTCTCGTCGTTCGGGACGGGGACTCTCACACAATGAGCAGTTCTTC. Protein sequence: CASGTLSRRSGRGLSHNEQFF.

The gene calls are TRBV23-1 and TRBJ2-5; 9 bases line up with TRBD1. TRBV23-1 is reported as an ORF; its role is uncertain. CDR3 size: 21 residues. Trimming at V came to 0 bases and at J to 5 bases, leaving 22 bases not matched to a gene. CDR3 in DNA: TGCGCCAGCAGTCAATCAGATCCCGGGACAGGGCAGGGAATCTTGATGGAGACCCAGTACTTC. It codes for CASSQSDPGTGQGILMETQYF.

The chain recombines TRBV6-1 with TRBJ2-7, with D possibly TRBD2 on 6 matching bases. The germline V and J ends were trimmed by 8 bases and 6 bases, with 20 bases remaining between them. CDR1 MNHNS and CDR2 SASEGT come from the germline V gene. The CDR3 is 14 amino acids. CDR3 nucleotides: TGTGCCAGCTGGGACGGGACTGGGATAGGCGAGCAGTACTTC. Protein: CASWDGTGIGEQYF.

The gene calls are TRBV6-5 and TRBJ2-5; D remains unclear. CDR1 is MNHEY and CDR2 is SVGAGI in the germline V gene. This CDR3 contains 10 residues. Trimming stripped 5 bases from V and 3 bases from J, with 1 base between. The CDR3 DNA reads TGTGCCAGCAGTGAAGAGACCCAGTACTTC. Residues: CASSEETQYF.

The chain joins TRBV7-9 to TRBJ2-5; D is perhaps TRBD1 or TRBD2 (5 bases each). Germline CDR1 SEHNR, CDR2 FQNEAQ (reference sequence). With 1 base removed from V and 7 bases from J, the gap between germline ends came to 10 bases. CDR3 length: 13 amino acids. CDR3 sequence: CASSLGDLGTQYF. CDR3 nucleotide sequence: TGTGCCAGCAGCTTAGGGGACCTCGGGACCCAGTACTTC.

V is TRBV25-1 and J is TRBJ2-7; D possibly uses TRBD1 or TRBD2 (5 bases each). The germline gives CDR1 MGHDK, CDR2 SYGVNS. This CDR3 is 15 amino acids long. The germline V and J ends were trimmed by 7 bases and 6 bases, with 22 bases remaining between them. The CDR3: CASTSRGREVSEQYF. In DNA, the CDR3 is TGTGCCAGCACCTCGAGGGGCAGGGAAGTAAGCGAGCAGTACTTC.

The J gene is TRBJ1-2, the V gene TRBV28; D gene ambiguous. V was cut by 6 bases and J by 2 bases, with 10 bases left in between. The CDR3 is 13 residues long. In germline, CDR1 is MDHEN, CDR2 SYDVKM. The CDR3 here is CASSLHENYGYTF. The DNA of the CDR3 is TGTGCCAGCAGCTTACATGAAAACTATGGCTACACCTTC.

The rearrangement uses TRBV6-5 and TRBJ2-7, with D unclear. The CDR3 is made up of 11 amino acids. The V end lost 6 bases, the J end lost 2 bases, and 5 bases lay between the germline ends. Per the germline V gene, CDR1 is MNHEY and CDR2 is SVGAGI. The CDR3 region is CASRRAYEQYF. The CDR3 DNA reads as TGTGCCAGCAGGAGAGCCTACGAGCAGTACTTC.

In its sample, this clone was seen once. This rearrangement joins TRBV5-6 to TRBJ1-5; 10 nucleotides align to TRBD1. The V and J ends lost 4 bases and 5 bases, in that order; junction bases with no gene match: 9. CDR1 SGHDT and CDR2 YYEEEE come from the germline V gene. The CDR3 is 16 residues long. This CDR3 reads CASSTRDRGGYQPQHF. The CDR3 DNA reads as TGTGCCAGCAGCACCCGGGACAGGGGTGGTTATCAGCCCCAGCATTTT.

This clone was recorded once. The chain couples TRBV5-4 to TRBJ2-3; possibly TRBD2 for D (7 bases). V lost 4 bases and J 0 bases, leaving 18 bases between the germline ends. Germline values: CDR1 SGHNT, CDR2 YYREEE (reference sequence). The CDR3 loop spans 17 amino acids. The CDR3 nucleotides read TGTGCCAGCAGCCCTGGGATGGGGGGGCGTAGCACAGATACGCAGTATTTT. Translation: CASSPGMGGRSTDTQYF.

This clone was counted a few times. The chain employs TRBV11-3 and TRBJ2-1, with D perhaps TRBD2 (6 bases). This CDR3 is 15 amino acids long. V lost 3 bases to trimming and J lost 0 bases, with 9 bases between them. Germline V gene sequence: CDR1 SGHNT, CDR2 YENEEA. Written as DNA, the CDR3 is TGTGCCAGCAGCTTTAGCGGAGTCTCCTACAATGAGCAGTTCTTC. It codes for CASSFSGVSYNEQFF.

The rearrangement uses TRBV16 and TRBJ1-2; D might be TRBD1 (5 bases). With 0 bases removed from V and 6 bases from J, the gap between germline ends came to 11 bases. Looked up from germline, CDR1 is KGHSY and CDR2 is FQNENV. This CDR3 has 14 amino acids. CDR3 nucleotide sequence: TGTGCCAGCAGCCAATCGATGGCAGGGAATGGCTACACCTTC. It translates to CASSQSMAGNGYTF. Full variable domain (remainder filled in from reference TRBV16 and TRBJ1-2): GEEVAQTPKHLVRGEGQKAKLYCAPIKGHSYVFWYQQVLKNEFKFLISFQNENVFDETGMPKERFSAKCLPNSPCSLEIQATKLEDSAVYFCASSQSMAGNGYTFGSGTRLTVV.

The chain is built from TRBV19 and TRBJ2-5, with 7 nucleotides matching TRBD2. This CDR3 is 15 amino acids long. Germline V gene data show CDR1 as LNHDA and CDR2 as SQIVND (reference sequence). The V gene end was trimmed by 4 bases and the J gene end by 4 bases; junction bases not matched to a gene: 9. The DNA of the CDR3 is TGTGCCAGTAGTACGGGGTGGGGAGGGGCAGAGACCCAGTACTTC. Protein sequence: CASSTGWGGAETQYF. Full variable domain (missing parts from reference TRBV19 and TRBJ2-5): DGGITQSPKYLFRKEGQNVTLSCEQNLNHDAMYWYRQDPGQGLRLIYYSQIVNDFQKGDIAEGYSVSREKKESFPLTVTSAQKNPTAFYLCASSTGWGGAETQYFGPGTRLLVL.

The J gene is TRBJ1-1, the V gene TRBV7-9; 8 bases are shared with TRBD1. Germline lookup yields CDR1 SEHNR and CDR2 FQNEAQ (reference sequence). The junction had 15 bases not matched to a gene; V was cut back by 5 bases and J by 7 bases. There are 16 residues in the CDR3. CDR3 amino acids: CASSARTGRGGFEAFF. In DNA, the CDR3 is TGTGCCAGCAGCGCCCGGACAGGGCGCGGGGGGTTTGAAGCTTTCTTT. The whole variable domain, remainder taken from reference TRBV7-9 and TRBJ1-1, is DTGVSQNPRHKITKRGQNVTFRCDPISEHNRLYWYRQTLGQGPEFLTYFQNEAQLEKSRLLSDRFSAERPKGSFSTLEIQRTEQGDSAMYLCASSARTGRGGFEAFFGQGTRLTVV.

The chain joins TRBV6-1 to TRBJ2-1; TRBD1 aligns across 7 bases. The junction had 5 bases not matched to a gene; V was cut back by 6 bases and J by 9 bases. The germline V gene encodes CDR1 MNHNS and CDR2 SASEGT. The CDR3 loop spans 12 amino acids. The CDR3 coding sequence is TGTGCCAGCAGCGACAGGGTGGCTGAGCAGTTCTTC. Its protein is CASSDRVAEQFF.

The genes are TRBV2 and TRBJ2-2; D remains ambiguous. V was pared by 2 bases and J by 2 bases, with 9 bases between. The CDR3 has 15 amino acids. The V gene's germline CDR1 is SNHLY and CDR2 FYNNEI. CDR3 nucleotides: TGTGCCAGCAGTGAAAGACCCACCAACACCGGGGAGCTGTTTTTT. It encodes CASSERPTNTGELFF.

The chain joins TRBV6-6 to TRBJ2-5, with D uncertain. The CDR3 consists of 13 residues. Germline assignment: CDR1 MNHNY and CDR2 SVGAGI (reference sequence). V was clipped by 6 bases and J by 3 bases, with 11 bases between them. Here the CDR3 reads CASSPHGEETQYF. The CDR3 nucleotides are TGTGCCAGCAGCCCCCATGGGGAAGAGACCCAGTACTTC.

The chain links TRBV6-5 to TRBJ1-1, with D possibly matching TRBD1 (6 bases). Germline assignment: CDR1 MNHEY and CDR2 SVGAGI. The CDR3 covers 15 residues. Trimming removed 0 bases at V and 7 bases at J, with 15 bases between. CDR3 sequence reads: CASSYSRAVDSEAFF. The DNA for the CDR3 is TGTGCCAGCAGTTACTCGAGAGCGGTGGACAGTGAAGCTTTCTTT.

CDR3 loop: CASSTIRGFGNTIYF. In DNA form, the CDR3 reads TGTGCCAGCAGTACTATCAGGGGGTTTGGAAACACCATATATTTT. The chain is built from TRBV6-5 and TRBJ1-3, with 7 bases identical to TRBD1. Trimming at V came to 5 bases and at J to 3 bases, leaving 7 bases not matched to a gene. CDR3 size: 15 residues. The germline V gene has CDR1 MNHEY and CDR2 SVGAGI.

The genes are TRBV6-1 and TRBJ1-4; D is unclear. The germline V gene has CDR1 MNHNS and CDR2 SASEGT. This CDR3 comprises 13 residues. The V end lost 5 bases, the J end lost 4 bases, and 8 bases lay between the germline ends. CDR3 residues: CASSPGNNEKLFF. The CDR3 DNA reads TGTGCCAGCAGTCCGGGGAATAATGAAAAACTGTTTTTT.

This rearrangement joins TRBV4-2 to TRBJ1-4; 9 bases are a match to TRBD1. V lost 0 bases, J lost 5 bases, and 1 base stayed unmatched. The CDR3 covers 15 residues. The V gene's germline CDR1 is LGHNA and CDR2 YNFKEQ. The DNA for the CDR3 is TGTGCCAGCAGCCAAGATACAGGGGGCAATGAAAAACTGTTTTTT. Its protein product is CASSQDTGGNEKLFF.

CDR3 sequence: CASSSQTYEQYF. In DNA form, the CDR3 reads TGCGCCAGCAGCTCTCAAACCTACGAGCAGTACTTC. The gene calls are TRBV5-1 and TRBJ2-7; no clear D gene. Germline-derived CDR1 and CDR2 are SGHRS and YFSETQ. V lost 3 bases and J lost 2, with 6 bases in between. The CDR3 is made up of 12 amino acids. Full variable domain (rest looked up from reference TRBV5-1 and TRBJ2-7): KAGVTQTPRYLIKTRGQQVTLSCSPISGHRSVSWYQQTPGQGLQFLFEYFSETQRNKGNFPGRFSGRQFSNSRSEMNVSTLELGDSALYLCASSSQTYEQYFGPGTRLTVT.

V gene TRBV7-2 combines with J gene TRBJ2-2; 12 positions match TRBD2. V gave up 5 bases and J gave up 1 base; unmatched junction bases: 11. Germline loops: CDR1 SGHTA, CDR2 FQGNSA. This CDR3 region has 19 residues. The CDR3 DNA is TGTGCCAGCAGCCCCCTGAGGCCTAGCGGGAGGGGGAACACCGGGGAGCTGTTTTTT. Its protein is CASSPLRPSGRGNTGELFF.

V is TRBV30 and J is TRBJ2-2; D call uncertain. The V end was cut by 3 bases, the J end by 1 base, with 6 bases between. CDR3 length: 13 amino acids. Germline assignment: CDR1 GTSNPN and CDR2 SVGIG (reference sequence). CDR3: CAWRGGNTGELFF. CDR3 in DNA: TGTGCCTGGAGAGGCGGGAACACCGGGGAGCTGTTTTTT.